The TCR beta chain under discussion was sequenced for a study of shared clonotypes between healthy human individuals. The CDR3 is 15 amino acids. V lost 3 bases and J lost 0, with 10 bases in between. The germline V gene has CDR1 SGHRS and CDR2 YFSETQ. CD45RA-negative memory and CD45RA+ naive subsets were split from the CD4+ cells. Study-level results: It was the non-shared clonotypes that had lower generation probabilities than clonotypes shared by all four donors.

Points on this clone: Its antigen is as yet unknown. This specimen includes other DNA sequences encoding the same CDR3.

Profiling relied on immunoSEQ multiplex PCR, and the TCRdb table lists in-frame clones only, not all of them. The sample includes 2 million to 2.5 million clones, about 94% of them seen just once. The gene calls are TRBV5-1 and TRBJ2-1; maybe TRBD1 (5 bases). This receptor was identified in a man between 18 and 35 years old in good health. The specimen was naive CD4+ T cells sorted from blood. Subset specified: CD45RA+ positively selected. CDR3 bases: TGCGCCAGCAGCTCCGACAGTAGCTCCTACAATGAGCAGTTCTTC. Translating it yields CASSSDSSSYNEQFF.